These 8 T cell receptor beta chains originate from one sample sequenced in a study of cytomegalovirus exposure and HLA in healthy donors. PCR amplification relied on 60 Vbeta primers (plus 13 Jbeta primers). Method: immunoSEQ multiplex PCR; TCRdb's copy keeps in-frame clones and lacks some. In all, the sample yields more than 100,000 clones. Sequencing input: PBMCs. Receptor source: a woman aged 40 to 50 in good health and CMV-seronegative.

This sequence joins TRBV7-2 and TRBJ1-6; 7 bases are shared with TRBD1. Germline values: CDR1 SGHTA, CDR2 FQGNSA. The J segment lost 5 bases and the V segment lost 7 bases, leaving 5 bases of the junction unmatched. This CDR3 spans 14 amino acids. CDR3 nucleotide sequence: TGTGCCAGCAAGCGAGGGACAGATAATTCACCCCTCCACTTT. Translation gives CASKRGTDNSPLHF.

The chain uses TRBV5-4 and TRBJ2-5; D unresolved. Germline V gene lookup returns CDR1 SGHNT and CDR2 YYREEE (reference sequence). V shed 0 bases and J shed 1 base, with 7 bases lying between them. The CDR3 runs 14 residues. This CDR3 reads CASSLDPGQETQYF. In DNA, the CDR3 is TGTGCCAGCAGCTTGGATCCAGGCCAAGAGACCCAGTACTTC.

The rearrangement links TRBV19 to TRBJ2-2; TRBD1 agrees at 11 bases. Trimming at V came to 7 bases and at J to 3 bases, leaving 7 bases not matched to a gene. Germline V CDR1 and CDR2: LNHDA, SQIVND (reference sequence). This CDR3 is 16 amino acids long. CDR3 nucleotide sequence: TGTGCCAGTACACTCCGGGACAGGGGGGACACCGGGGAGCTGTTTTTT. Translating it yields CASTLRDRGDTGELFF.

The V and J genes are TRBV7-8 and TRBJ1-1; D unclear. The CDR3 has 11 amino acids. The V gene lost 6 bases and the J gene lost 5 bases, with 7 bases spanning the gap. CDR1 and CDR2 (germline): SGHVS, FQNEAQ. CDR3 in amino acids: CASSLRTEAFF. In nucleotides, the CDR3 is TGTGCCAGCAGTTTGCGGACTGAAGCTTTCTTT.

The genes are TRBV28 and TRBJ1-4; tentatively, D is TRBD1 (6 bases). Trimming removed 5 bases from V and 8 bases from J, with 24 bases in between. CDR3 length: 17 residues. Germline V gives CDR1 MDHEN, CDR2 SYDVKM. The CDR3 here is CASSLTGLGGNGEKLFF. CDR3 DNA sequence: TGTGCCAGCAGTCTCACAGGGTTGGGTGGGAACGGCGAAAAACTGTTTTTT.

The chain joins TRBV4-2 to TRBJ2-5; 9 bases match TRBD2. The junction had 10 bases not matched to a gene; V was cut back by 1 base and J by 4 bases. CDR3 length: 17 amino acids. Germline CDR1 is LGHNA and CDR2 is YNFKEQ. The CDR3 DNA reads as TGTGCCAGCAGCCAAGTCCGAGGCGGGGGGGCCGCAGAGACCCAGTACTTC. It encodes CASSQVRGGGAAETQYF.

This chain connects TRBV7-9 to TRBJ1-3; no definite D call. CDR1 SEHNR and CDR2 FQNEAQ come from the germline V gene (reference sequence). The CDR3 runs 15 residues. Trimming left V 1 base short and J 0 bases short, with 7 bases between. The CDR3 loop is CASSLVSDSGNTIYF. Here the CDR3 DNA reads TGTGCCAGCAGCTTAGTGTCAGACTCTGGAAACACCATATATTTT.

The chain joins TRBV7-3 to TRBJ2-1, with D unclear. The V and J ends lost 5 bases and 0 bases respectively, with 11 bases between them. The CDR3 covers 15 residues. From germline, CDR1 is SGHTA and CDR2 FQGTGA. The CDR3 nucleotides are TGTGCCAGCAGCCCCGCGGTGGACTCCTACAATGAGCAGTTCTTC. It is translated as CASSPAVDSYNEQFF.